A selection of T cell receptor beta chains follows, all from one sample in a study of identical twins. TCRdb re-called the 5' RACE reads through MiXCR, storing one row per CDR3 protein. The table records 500,000 to 650,000 distinct CDR3 sequences, 20% to 25% of them present only once. The data were also submitted as part of a second study, on yellow fever vaccine responses in identical twins.

Sequencing input: CD4+ T cells sorted from blood. These receptors were obtained from a woman under 30 in good health. Both conserved end residues are part of each CDR3. A D gene is named only where the DNA matches it firmly. Some rows have no size entry. The others give once, few or many, or a class for an expanded clone.

J: TRBJ2-3; V: TRBV20-1; D: TRBD2; size: few; CDR3: CSAGPRLAGHYTDTQYF; DNA: TGCAGTGCCGGGCCCCGACTAGCGGGTCACTACACAGATACGCAGTATTTT
J: TRBJ2-5; V: TRBV20-1; D: -; size: few; CDR3: CSARELLGETQYF; DNA: TGCAGTGCTAGGGAGTTACTAGGAGAGACCCAGTACTTC
J: TRBJ2-1; V: TRBV19; D: TRBD1; size: -; CDR3: CATRDRDYNEQFF; DNA: TGTGCCACCAGAGACAGGGACTACAATGAGCAGTTCTTC
J: TRBJ2-1; V: TRBV6-1; D: -; size: -; CDR3: CASNQWGGHNEQFF; DNA: TGTGCCAGCAATCAATGGGGGGGCCACAATGAGCAGTTCTTC
J: TRBJ2-1; V: TRBV20-1; D: TRBD1; size: few; CDR3: CSASTGTGGNNEQFF; DNA: TGCAGTGCTTCAACCGGGACAGGGGGTAACAATGAGCAGTTCTTC
J: TRBJ2-7; V: TRBV27; D: TRBD2; size: many; CDR3: CASSFRGLAANEQYF; DNA: TGTGCCAGCAGTTTCCGGGGACTAGCGGCTAATGAGCAGTACTTC
J: TRBJ1-5; V: TRBV4-1; D: TRBD1; size: -; CDR3: CASSRTGEGQPQHF; DNA: TGCGCCAGCAGCCGGACAGGTGAAGGGCAGCCCCAGCATTTT
J: TRBJ2-1; V: TRBV6-1; D: TRBD2; size: few; CDR3: CASRRTPGLADYNEQFF; DNA: TGTGCCAGCAGACGGACCCCGGGACTAGCGGACTACAATGAGCAGTTCTTC
J: TRBJ2-2; V: TRBV5-1; D: -; size: few; CDR3: CASSMSSRGTGELFF; DNA: TGCGCCAGCAGCATGTCGTCTAGGGGCACCGGGGAGCTGTTTTTT
J: TRBJ2-1; V: TRBV12-3/TRBV12-4; D: TRBD2; size: few; CDR3: CASSPQGTSGTHNEQFF; DNA: TGTGCCAGCAGTCCCCAAGGGACTAGCGGGACGCACAATGAGCAGTTCTTC
J: TRBJ2-7; V: TRBV27; D: -; size: few; CDR3: CASTPGGDRVYEQYF; DNA: TGTGCCAGCACGCCGGGGGGGGACAGGGTCTACGAGCAGTACTTC
J: TRBJ2-1; V: TRBV5-1; D: -; size: -; CDR3: CASSQSGDLNYNEQFF; DNA: TGCGCCAGCAGCCAATCGGGGGACCTTAACTACAATGAGCAGTTCTTC
J: TRBJ2-1; V: TRBV9; D: -; size: -; CDR3: CASSVGWGETGLMSYNEQFF; DNA: TGTGCCAGCAGCGTAGGGTGGGGGGAAACGGGACTCATGTCCTACAATGAGCAGTTCTTC
J: TRBJ2-3; V: TRBV24-1; D: -; size: -; CDR3: CATSDYGSTDTQYF; DNA: TGTGCCACCAGTGATTATGGGAGTACAGATACGCAGTATTTT
J: TRBJ2-3; V: TRBV6-1; D: TRBD2; size: few; CDR3: CASGALAGGDTQYF; DNA: TGTGCCAGCGGGGCACTAGCGGGGGGAGATACGCAGTATTTT
J: TRBJ1-1; V: TRBV19; D: TRBD1; size: few; CDR3: CASRQGSGTEAFF; DNA: TGTGCCAGTCGACAGGGTTCAGGGACTGAAGCTTTCTTT
J: TRBJ2-2; V: TRBV19; D: -; size: few; CDR3: CASNTPGQGRTGELFF; DNA: TGTGCCAGTAACACCCCCGGGCAGGGGAGGACCGGGGAGCTGTTTTTT
J: TRBJ1-2; V: TRBV20-1; D: -; size: few; CDR3: CSARAGNTDGYTF; DNA: TGCAGTGCTAGAGCCGGAAACACGGATGGCTACACCTTC
J: TRBJ1-6; V: TRBV14; D: -; size: few; CDR3: CASSQVRDSPLHF; DNA: TGTGCCAGCAGCCAAGTCCGGGATTCACCCCTCCACTTT
J: TRBJ1-2; V: TRBV12-3/TRBV12-4; D: -; size: -; CDR3: CASSSQGGYTF; DNA: TGTGCCAGCAGTTCTCAAGGCGGCTACACCTTC
J: TRBJ2-1; V: TRBV4-1; D: -; size: few; CDR3: CASSQNDRTTYNEQFF; DNA: TGCGCCAGCAGCCAAAACGACAGGACCACATACAATGAGCAGTTCTTC
J: TRBJ2-3; V: TRBV5-1; D: TRBD1; size: few; CDR3: CASSLGGDSWAIMDTQYF; DNA: TGCGCCAGCAGCTTGGGTGGGGACAGCTGGGCTATTATGGATACGCAGTATTTT
J: TRBJ2-3; V: TRBV28; D: TRBD1; size: -; CDR3: CASTRIQGNTDTQYF; DNA: TGTGCCAGCACCAGGATACAGGGGAACACAGATACGCAGTATTTT
J: TRBJ2-1; V: TRBV18; D: -; size: -; CDR3: CASSPPPRLSEQFF; DNA: TGTGCCAGCTCACCACCGCCTCGTCTTAGTGAGCAGTTCTTC
J: TRBJ2-3; V: TRBV25-1; D: -; size: -; CDR3: CASSGNLRTDTQYF; DNA: TGTGCCAGCAGTGGAAACCTAAGGACAGATACGCAGTATTTT
J: TRBJ2-7; V: TRBV10-1; D: -; size: -; CDR3: CASSEAGGAYEQYF; DNA: TGCGCCAGCAGTGAGGCAGGAGGGGCCTACGAGCAGTACTTC
J: TRBJ2-1; V: TRBV5-1; D: TRBD1; size: -; CDR3: CASSSATGGGQEQFF; DNA: TGCGCCAGCAGCTCCGCGACAGGGGGAGGACAGGAGCAGTTCTTC
J: TRBJ2-3; V: TRBV5-1; D: -; size: many; CDR3: CASSLGRGNTQYF; DNA: TGCGCCAGCAGCTTGGGAAGGGGTAATACGCAGTATTTT
J: TRBJ2-2; V: TRBV6-1; D: -; size: -; CDR3: CASGILNPGPNTGELFF; DNA: TGTGCCAGCGGAATACTTAACCCGGGGCCCAACACCGGGGAGCTGTTTTTT
J: TRBJ2-1; V: TRBV6-5; D: -; size: -; CDR3: CASSYEGIGNNEQFF; DNA: TGTGCCAGCAGTTACGAGGGGATAGGGAACAATGAGCAGTTCTTC
J: TRBJ2-1; V: TRBV6-5; D: -; size: -; CDR3: CASSYAPSYNEQFF; DNA: TGTGCCAGCAGTTACGCTCCCTCCTACAATGAGCAGTTCTTC
J: TRBJ1-6; V: TRBV6-2/TRBV6-3; D: TRBD1; size: few; CDR3: CASSWTGYASPLHF; DNA: TGTGCCAGCAGTTGGACAGGCTACGCTTCACCCCTCCACTTT
J: TRBJ2-3; V: TRBV25-1; D: -; size: few; CDR3: CASTPAGRTDTQYF; DNA: TGTGCCAGCACCCCGGCGGGACGCACAGATACGCAGTATTTT
J: TRBJ1-1; V: TRBV2; D: -; size: few; CDR3: CASSEGGIPTEAFF; DNA: TGTGCCAGCAGTGAAGGGGGGATCCCCACTGAAGCTTTCTTT
J: TRBJ2-3; V: TRBV5-1; D: -; size: few; CDR3: CASSSRQGTDTQYF; DNA: TGCGCCAGCAGCTCACGACAGGGCACAGATACGCAGTATTTT
J: TRBJ2-1; V: TRBV7-2; D: TRBD2; size: -; CDR3: CASSLSGSTAYNEQFF; DNA: TGTGCCAGCAGCCTAAGCGGGAGCACGGCCTACAATGAGCAGTTCTTC
J: TRBJ2-2; V: TRBV9; D: -; size: -; CDR3: CASSVLGNTGELFF; DNA: TGTGCCAGCAGCGTGTTGGGGAACACCGGGGAGCTGTTTTTT
J: TRBJ2-2; V: TRBV7-2; D: -; size: -; CDR3: CASSLSGADTGELFF; DNA: TGTGCCAGCAGCTTATCAGGAGCCGACACCGGGGAGCTGTTTTTT
J: TRBJ2-3; V: TRBV6-1; D: -; size: -; CDR3: CASRAGGPGDTQYF; DNA: TGTGCCAGCAGAGCCGGGGGGCCTGGGGATACGCAGTATTTT
J: TRBJ2-3; V: TRBV29-1; D: TRBD2; size: few; CDR3: CSVVLAGGSTDTQYF; DNA: TGCAGCGTTGTGCTAGCGGGGGGCTCCACAGATACGCAGTATTTT
J: TRBJ2-3; V: TRBV4-2; D: -; size: few; CDR3: CASSQEFVGGRTDTQYF; DNA: TGTGCCAGCAGCCAAGAGTTCGTGGGGGGGCGCACAGATACGCAGTATTTT
J: TRBJ1-1; V: TRBV5-5; D: -; size: few; CDR3: CASSSRLFMNTEAFF; DNA: TGTGCCAGCAGCTCCAGACTGTTCATGAACACTGAAGCTTTCTTT
J: TRBJ1-4; V: TRBV6-1; D: -; size: -; CDR3: CASSTTGSTNEKLFF; DNA: TGTGCCAGCAGTACAACAGGGTCTACTAATGAAAAACTGTTTTTT
J: TRBJ2-7; V: TRBV18; D: TRBD1; size: once; CDR3: CASSPEDRDFAYEQYF; DNA: TGTGCCAGCTCACCCGAAGACAGGGATTTTGCCTACGAGCAGTACTTC
J: TRBJ2-5; V: TRBV10-3; D: -; size: -; CDR3: CAISGRDTQETQYF; DNA: TGTGCCATCAGTGGGAGGGACACCCAAGAGACCCAGTACTTC
J: TRBJ2-7; V: TRBV7-6; D: -; size: -; CDR3: CASSPTQAWDYEQYF; DNA: TGTGCCAGCAGCCCAACACAGGCCTGGGACTACGAGCAGTACTTC
J: TRBJ1-1; V: TRBV5-1; D: -; size: few; CDR3: CASSFQELNTEAFF; DNA: TGCGCCAGCAGCTTTCAGGAACTGAACACTGAAGCTTTCTTT
J: TRBJ2-2; V: TRBV6-1; D: -; size: few; CDR3: CASNRQDATGELFF; DNA: TGTGCCAGCAACCGACAGGATGCTACCGGGGAGCTGTTTTTT
J: TRBJ1-1; V: TRBV18; D: TRBD1; size: -; CDR3: CASSPGTGVTPTEAFF; DNA: TGTGCCAGCTCCCCCGGGACAGGGGTTACTCCCACTGAAGCTTTCTTT
J: TRBJ2-3; V: TRBV4-1; D: -; size: few; CDR3: CASSQQENIKYTQYF; DNA: TGCGCCAGCAGCCAGCAAGAGAACATCAAGTATACGCAGTATTTT